This TCR beta chain was found in a study of human T cells and chemical hapten exposure. TCRdb ran MiXCR on the RACE reads and lists one entry per CDR3 protein. The table has approximately 79,000 distinct CDR3 sequences, 10% seen once; the top ten hold roughly 1.4%. Sample time point: patch test 1, 2 weeks after DPC sensitization. Treatment given: therapeutic diphenylcyclopropenone sensitization with weekly scalp DPC. This CDR3 is 11 amino acids long. CDR1 is LGHDT, CDR2 YNNKEL, per germline (reference sequence). Deletions cut 2 bases from V and 3 bases from J, with 2 bases between. The chain carries TRBV3-1 and TRBJ2-7; unclear D gene. This specimen was whole blood, taken in connection with sensitization to the hapten diphenylcyclopropenone (DPC). This sequence originates from a woman aged 50 to 65 with alopecia areata. Some clones in this sample may be carry-over from other donors' samples. The CDR3 sequence is CASSQIYEQYF. The CDR3 nucleotides are TGTGCCAGCAGCCAAATCTACGAGCAGTACTTC.